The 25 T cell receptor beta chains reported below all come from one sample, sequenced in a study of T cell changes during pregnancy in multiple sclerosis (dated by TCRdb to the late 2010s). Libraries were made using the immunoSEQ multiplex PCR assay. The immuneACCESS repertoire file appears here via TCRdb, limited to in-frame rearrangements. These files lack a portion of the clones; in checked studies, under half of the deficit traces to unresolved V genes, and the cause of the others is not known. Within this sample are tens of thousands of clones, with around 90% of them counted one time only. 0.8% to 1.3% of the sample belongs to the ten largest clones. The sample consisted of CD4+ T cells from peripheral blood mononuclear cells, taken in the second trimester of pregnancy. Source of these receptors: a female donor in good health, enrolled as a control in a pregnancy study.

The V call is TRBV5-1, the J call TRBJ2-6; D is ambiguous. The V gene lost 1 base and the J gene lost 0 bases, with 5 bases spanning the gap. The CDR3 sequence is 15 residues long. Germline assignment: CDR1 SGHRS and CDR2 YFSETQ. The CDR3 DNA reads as TGCGCCAGCAGCTTGACAGCCTCTGGGGCCAACGTCCTGACTTTC. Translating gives CASSLTASGANVLTF.

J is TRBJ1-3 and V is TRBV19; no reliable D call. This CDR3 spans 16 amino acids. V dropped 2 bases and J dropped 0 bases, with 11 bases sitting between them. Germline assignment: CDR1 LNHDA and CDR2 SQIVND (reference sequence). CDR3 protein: CASSIPQKISGNTIYF. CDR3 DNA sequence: TGTGCCAGTAGTATACCCCAGAAAATCTCTGGAAACACCATATATTTT.

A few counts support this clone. CDR3 coding DNA: TGCGCCAGCACCCCCGGGGGTCGGAGTGAAGCTTTCTTT. Translating gives CASTPGGRSEAFF. V and J are TRBV10-1 and TRBJ1-1, with TRBD1 as a possible D gene (5 bases). Trimming left V 7 bases short and J 7 bases short, with 16 bases between. The CDR3 has 13 amino acids. Germline CDR1 reads WNHNN; CDR2 reads SYGVQD (reference sequence).

The CDR3 region is CASSQGGGYYGYTF. CDR3 bases: TGTGCCAGCAGCCAAGGCGGGGGTTACTATGGCTACACCTTC. The chain couples TRBV7-2 to TRBJ1-2; perhaps TRBD1 as D (5 bases). The V end was cut by 5 bases, the J end by 3 bases, with 13 bases between. Germline V gene data show CDR1 as SGHTA and CDR2 as FQGNSA. The CDR3 consists of 14 residues.

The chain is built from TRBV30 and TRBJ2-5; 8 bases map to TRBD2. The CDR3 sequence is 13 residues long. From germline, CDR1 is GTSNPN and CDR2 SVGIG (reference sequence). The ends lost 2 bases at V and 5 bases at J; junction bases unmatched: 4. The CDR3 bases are TGTGCCTGGAGTAGCGGGAGAGGGGAGACCCAGTACTTC. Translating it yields CAWSSGRGETQYF.

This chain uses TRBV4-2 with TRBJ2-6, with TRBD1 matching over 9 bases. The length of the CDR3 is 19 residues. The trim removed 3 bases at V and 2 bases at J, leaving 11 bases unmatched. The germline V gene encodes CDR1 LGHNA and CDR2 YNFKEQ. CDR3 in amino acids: CASSHLSGTGSTGANVLTF. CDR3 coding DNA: TGTGCCAGCAGCCACCTATCCGGGACAGGGTCCACTGGGGCCAACGTCCTGACTTTC.

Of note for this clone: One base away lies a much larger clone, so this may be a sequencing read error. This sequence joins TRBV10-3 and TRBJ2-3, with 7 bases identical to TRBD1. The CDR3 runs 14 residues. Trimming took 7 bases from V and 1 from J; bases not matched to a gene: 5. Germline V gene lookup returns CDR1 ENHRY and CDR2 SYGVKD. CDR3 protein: CAIKGAFGTDTQYF. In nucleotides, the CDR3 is TGTGCCATCAAGGGGGCTTTTGGCACAGATACGCAGTATTTT.

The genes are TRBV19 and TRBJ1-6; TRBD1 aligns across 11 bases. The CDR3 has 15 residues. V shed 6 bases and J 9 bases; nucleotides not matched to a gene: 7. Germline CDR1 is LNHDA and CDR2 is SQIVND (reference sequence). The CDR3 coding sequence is TGTGCCAGTAGCCCGGGACAGGGGGTTATTTCACCCCTCCACTTT. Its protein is CASSPGQGVISPLHF.

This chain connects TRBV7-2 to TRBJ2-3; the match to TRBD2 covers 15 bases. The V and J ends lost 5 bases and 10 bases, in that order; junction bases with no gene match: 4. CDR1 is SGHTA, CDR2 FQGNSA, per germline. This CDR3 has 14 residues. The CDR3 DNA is TGTGCCAGCAGCCGGGGACTAGCGGGGGGTGCGCAGTATTTT. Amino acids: CASSRGLAGGAQYF.

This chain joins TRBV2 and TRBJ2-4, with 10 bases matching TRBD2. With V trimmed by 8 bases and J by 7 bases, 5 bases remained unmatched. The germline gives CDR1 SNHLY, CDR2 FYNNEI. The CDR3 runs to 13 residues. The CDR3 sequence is CASRAGGANIQYF. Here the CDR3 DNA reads TGTGCCAGCCGAGCGGGGGGGGCGAACATTCAGTACTTC.

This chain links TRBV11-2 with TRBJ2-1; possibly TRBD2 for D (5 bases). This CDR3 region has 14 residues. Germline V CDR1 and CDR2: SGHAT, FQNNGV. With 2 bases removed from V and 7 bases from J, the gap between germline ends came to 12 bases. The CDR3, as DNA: TGTGCCAGCAGCTTAATAGGGCGAGGGAATGAGCAGTTCTTC. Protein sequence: CASSLIGRGNEQFF.

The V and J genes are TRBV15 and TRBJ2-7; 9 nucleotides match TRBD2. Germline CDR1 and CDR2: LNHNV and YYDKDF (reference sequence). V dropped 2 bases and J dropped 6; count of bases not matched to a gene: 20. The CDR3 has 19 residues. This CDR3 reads CATSRPGTPAGGYLGEQYF. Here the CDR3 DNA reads TGTGCCACCAGCAGACCTGGGACACCAGCGGGAGGCTATCTTGGCGAGCAGTACTTC.

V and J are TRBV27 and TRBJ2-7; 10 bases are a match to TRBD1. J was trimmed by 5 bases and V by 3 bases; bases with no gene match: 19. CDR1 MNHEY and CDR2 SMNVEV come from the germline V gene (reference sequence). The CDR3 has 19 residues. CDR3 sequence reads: CASSFRTGGSYGRLNEQYF. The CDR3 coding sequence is TGTGCCAGCAGTTTCCGGACAGGGGGTTCTTACGGGAGGCTCAACGAGCAGTACTTC.

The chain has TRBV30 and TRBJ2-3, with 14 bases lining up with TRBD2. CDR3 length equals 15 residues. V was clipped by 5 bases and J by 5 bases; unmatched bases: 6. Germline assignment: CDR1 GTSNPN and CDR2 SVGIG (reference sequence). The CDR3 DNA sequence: TGTGCCTGGGGCAGGGGACTAGCGGGGGAAGATACGCAGTATTTT. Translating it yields CAWGRGLAGEDTQYF.

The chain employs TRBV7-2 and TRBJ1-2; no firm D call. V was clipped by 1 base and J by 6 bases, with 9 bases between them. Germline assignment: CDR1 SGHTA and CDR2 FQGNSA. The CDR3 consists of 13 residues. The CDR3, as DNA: TGTGCCAGCAGCTTAGGGGCAATGAATGGCTACACCTTC. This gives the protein CASSLGAMNGYTF.

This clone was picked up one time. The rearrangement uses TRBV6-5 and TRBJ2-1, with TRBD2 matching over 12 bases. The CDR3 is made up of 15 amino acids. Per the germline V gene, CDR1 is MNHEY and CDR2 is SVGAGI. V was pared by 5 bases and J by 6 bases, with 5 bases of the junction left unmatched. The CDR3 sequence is CASSLLAGGFNEQFF. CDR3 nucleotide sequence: TGTGCCAGCAGTCTACTAGCGGGGGGCTTCAATGAGCAGTTCTTC.

This chain's CDR3 is CASSLAFSGKNTEAFF. The CDR3 DNA is TGTGCCAGCAGCTTAGCCTTTTCGGGGAAGAACACTGAAGCTTTCTTT. V and J are TRBV7-2 and TRBJ1-1; D is undetermined. Trimming shortened V by 0 bases and J by 1 base, and 12 bases separated the two germline ends. Germline loops: CDR1 SGHTA, CDR2 FQGNSA. The CDR3 consists of 16 residues.

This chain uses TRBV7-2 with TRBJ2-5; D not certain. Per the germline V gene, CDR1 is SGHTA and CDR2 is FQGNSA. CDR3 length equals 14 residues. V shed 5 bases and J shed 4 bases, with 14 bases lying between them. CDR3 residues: CASSNRQPGETQYF. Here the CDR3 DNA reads TGTGCCAGCAGCAACCGGCAACCGGGAGAGACCCAGTACTTC.

The CDR3 DNA reads TGTGCCAGCAGCTGGACTAGCGGAACCCATACGACCTACGAGCAGTACTTC. This translates into CASSWTSGTHTTYEQYF. The V gene is TRBV5-6, the J gene TRBJ2-7; 10 bases agree with TRBD2. Trimming took 3 bases from V and 2 from J; bases not matched to a gene: 11. CDR1 and CDR2 (germline): SGHDT, YYEEEE. The CDR3 has 17 amino acids.

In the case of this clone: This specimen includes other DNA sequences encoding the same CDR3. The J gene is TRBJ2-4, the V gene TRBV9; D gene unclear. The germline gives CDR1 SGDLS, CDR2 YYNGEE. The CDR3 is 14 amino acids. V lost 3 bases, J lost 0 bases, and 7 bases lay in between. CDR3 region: CASSAGLAKNIQYF. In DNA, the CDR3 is TGTGCCAGCAGCGCAGGTTTAGCCAAAAACATTCAGTACTTC.

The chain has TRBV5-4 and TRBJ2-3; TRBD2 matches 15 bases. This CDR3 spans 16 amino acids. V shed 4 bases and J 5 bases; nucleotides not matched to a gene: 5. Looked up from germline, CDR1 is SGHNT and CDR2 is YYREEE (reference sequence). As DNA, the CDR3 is TGTGCCAGCAGCGCTGGACTAGCGGGAGGGCGAGATACGCAGTATTTT. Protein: CASSAGLAGGRDTQYF.

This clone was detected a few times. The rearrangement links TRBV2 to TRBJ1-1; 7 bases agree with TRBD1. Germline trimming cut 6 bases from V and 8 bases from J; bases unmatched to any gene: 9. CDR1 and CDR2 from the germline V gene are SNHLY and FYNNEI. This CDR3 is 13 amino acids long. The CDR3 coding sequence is TGTGCCAGCAGAGTTGACAGGGTGGAGGAAGCTTTCTTT. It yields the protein CASRVDRVEEAFF.

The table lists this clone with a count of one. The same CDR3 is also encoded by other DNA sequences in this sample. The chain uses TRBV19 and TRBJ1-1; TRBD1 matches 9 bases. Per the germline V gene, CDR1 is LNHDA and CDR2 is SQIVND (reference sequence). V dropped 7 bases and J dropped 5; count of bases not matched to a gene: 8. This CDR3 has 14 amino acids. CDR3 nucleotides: TGTGCCAGTACGTCGACAGGGGGTAGGACTGAAGCTTTCTTT. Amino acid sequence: CASTSTGGRTEAFF.

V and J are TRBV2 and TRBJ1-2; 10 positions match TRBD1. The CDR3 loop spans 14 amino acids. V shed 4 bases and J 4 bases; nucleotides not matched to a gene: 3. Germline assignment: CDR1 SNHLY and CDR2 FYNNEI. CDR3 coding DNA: TGTGCCAGCAGTGGGACAGGGGGAACCTATGGCTACACCTTC. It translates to CASSGTGGTYGYTF.

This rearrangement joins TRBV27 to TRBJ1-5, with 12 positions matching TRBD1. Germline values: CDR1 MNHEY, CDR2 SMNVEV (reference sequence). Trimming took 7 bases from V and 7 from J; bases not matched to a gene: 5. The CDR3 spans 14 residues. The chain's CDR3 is CASKPGTGGQPQHF. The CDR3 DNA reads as TGTGCCAGCAAGCCGGGGACAGGGGGCCAGCCCCAGCATTTT.